This TCR beta chain came from a study of T cells of healthy individuals. Remarks on this clonotype: At one of its ends the junction is not consistent with the germline gene, which may arise from a read error.

TCRdb reprocessed the 5' RACE reads with MiXCR, giving one entry per CDR3 protein. The repertoire consists of around 63,000 distinct CDR3 sequences, with roughly 16% occurring once and the leading ten covering around 5%. The germline V gene encodes CDR1 SNHLY and CDR2 FYNNEI. This CDR3 comprises 12 residues. V usage is TRBV2 and J usage is TRBJ2-7; weak D call: TRBD2 (6 bases). The clonotype comes from a human donor in good health. CDR3 sequence (DNA): TGTGCCAGCAGCCGGGACTCCCACGAGCAGTACTTC. It yields the protein CASSRDSHEQYF.